Here is one TCR beta chain with its context. Here immunoSEQ multiplex PCR was the method, and the copy in TCRdb shows in-frame clones only, minus some. The sample gives tens of thousands of clones, 80% to 95% of which show up once; 0.41% is in the top ten. This CDR3 is built from 14 residues. The V and J ends lost 0 bases and 5 bases, in that order; junction bases with no gene match: 4. Germline values: CDR1 SGHRS, CDR2 YFSETQ. The source of the sample is a study of technical replicates of blood from four donors. The clonotype comes from a human donor in good health. Sample: T cells isolated from PBMCs. The rearrangement joins TRBV5-1 to TRBJ1-2; TRBD1 aligns across 7 bases. CDR3 amino acids: CASSLAPGGYGYTF. CDR3 coding DNA: TGCGCCAGCAGCTTGGCCCCAGGGGGATATGGCTACACCTTC.